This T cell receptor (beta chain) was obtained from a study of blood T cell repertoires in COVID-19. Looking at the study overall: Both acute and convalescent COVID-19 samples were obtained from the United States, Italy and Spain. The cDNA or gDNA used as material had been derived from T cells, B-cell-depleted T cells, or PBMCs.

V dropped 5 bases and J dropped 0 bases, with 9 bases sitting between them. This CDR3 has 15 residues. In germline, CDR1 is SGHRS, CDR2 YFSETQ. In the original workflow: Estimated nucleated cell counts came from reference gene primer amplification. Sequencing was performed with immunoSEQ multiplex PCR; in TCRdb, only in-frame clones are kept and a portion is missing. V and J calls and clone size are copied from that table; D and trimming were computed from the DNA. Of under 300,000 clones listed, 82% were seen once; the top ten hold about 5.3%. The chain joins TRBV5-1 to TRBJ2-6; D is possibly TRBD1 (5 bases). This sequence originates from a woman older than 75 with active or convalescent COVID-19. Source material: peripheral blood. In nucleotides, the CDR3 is TGCGCCAGCAGTGACCAGGGCTCTGGGGCCAACGTCCTGACTTTC. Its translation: CASSDQGSGANVLTF.